The 2 T cell receptor beta chains listed next were all sequenced from one sample in a study of T cells in localized non-small cell lung cancer (dated by TCRdb to about 2020). Libraries were constructed by the immunoSEQ multiplex PCR assay. Not all clones reach the TCRdb copy of this immuneACCESS table, which keeps in-frame sequences only. Checked studies attribute under half of the gap to unresolved V genes and leave the rest unexplained. Here the sample has over 1,500 clones; around 20% occur a single time. More than 20% of the sample is taken by the ten largest. The source was normal lung tissue next to the tumor, collected before any cancer treatment. These receptor sequences come from a man aged 35 to 69 with stage III lung adenocarcinoma.

V usage is TRBV5-1 and J usage is TRBJ1-1; D is perhaps TRBD1 (6 bases). CDR3 length: 15 residues. CDR1 and CDR2 (germline): SGHRS, YFSETQ. Trimming cost V 7 bases and J 0 bases, with 16 bases left between them. CDR3 sequence: CASATQGPMNTEAFF. The DNA for the CDR3 is TGCGCCAGCGCCACTCAGGGGCCCATGAACACTGAAGCTTTCTTT.

This chain links TRBV19 with TRBJ2-1, with D possibly TRBD2 on 6 matching bases. V was clipped by 3 bases and J by 8 bases, with 11 bases between them. Germline values: CDR1 LNHDA, CDR2 SQIVND (reference sequence). The CDR3 runs 13 residues. CDR3 sequence (DNA): TGTGCCAGTAGTATGGTTAGCGGCGATGAGCAGTTCTTC. Translated, it gives CASSMVSGDEQFF. Together with reference TRBV19 and TRBJ2-1, the CDR3 gives the full variable domain: DGGITQSPKYLFRKEGQNVTLSCEQNLNHDAMYWYRQDPGQGLRLIYYSQIVNDFQKGDIAEGYSVSREKKESFPLTVTSAQKNPTAFYLCASSMVSGDEQFFGPGTRLTVL.